These T cell receptor beta chains were read from a single sample in a study of beta chain features in type 1 diabetes. TCRdb keeps only in-frame clones here, not all; method: immunoSEQ multiplex PCR. This sample has about 410,000 clones; around 14% occur once, and the top ten carry 0.03% to 0.04%. The sample was naive CD4+ T cells from blood. The receptors derive from a man younger than 45 in good health. The CDR3 runs from the conserved cysteine through the conserved F or W. The order of the fields is clone size, J gene, D gene, V gene, CDR3 DNA, CDR3 protein. D genes are given only for firm matches. Clone size, where shown, is once, few, many, or a class for clones that have expanded.

clone size: once; J gene: TRBJ2-7; D gene: TRBD2; V gene: TRBV6-6; CDR3 DNA: TGTGCCAGCAGCCCCGCGGGGGGCGAGCAGTACTTC; CDR3 protein: CASSPAGGEQYF
clone size: NA; J gene: TRBJ2-2; D gene: NA; V gene: TRBV9; CDR3 DNA: TGTGCCAGCAGCGTAGACAGTTCCCGGGCCGGGGAGCTGTTTTTT; CDR3 protein: CASSVDSSRAGELFF
clone size: NA; J gene: TRBJ2-7; D gene: NA; V gene: TRBV4-3; CDR3 DNA: TGCGCCAGCAGCCAAGGGGGATTAAGCTCCTACGAGCAGTACTTC; CDR3 protein: CASSQGGLSSYEQYF
clone size: few; J gene: TRBJ2-2; D gene: NA; V gene: TRBV14; CDR3 DNA: TGTGCCAGCAGCCAAGAGGTTAGGAGGACCGGGGAGCTGTTTTTT; CDR3 protein: CASSQEVRRTGELFF
clone size: NA; J gene: TRBJ2-1; D gene: TRBD2; V gene: TRBV11-2; CDR3 DNA: TGTGCCAGCAGCTTGCGGGGGGTCTCCTACAATGAGCAGTTCTTC; CDR3 protein: CASSLRGVSYNEQFF
clone size: NA; J gene: TRBJ2-7; D gene: TRBD1; V gene: TRBV2; CDR3 DNA: TGTGCCAGCGGGCAAGACAGGGGCGGCGAGCAGTACTTC; CDR3 protein: CASGQDRGGEQYF
clone size: NA; J gene: TRBJ2-6; D gene: NA; V gene: TRBV9; CDR3 DNA: TGTGCCAGCAGCGTCGTGGGGGCCAACGTCCTGACTTTC; CDR3 protein: CASSVVGANVLTF
clone size: few; J gene: TRBJ2-3; D gene: NA; V gene: TRBV6-4; CDR3 DNA: TGTGCCAGCAGCCGACTTGCCACAGATACGCAGTATTTT; CDR3 protein: CASSRLATDTQYF
clone size: NA; J gene: TRBJ2-5; D gene: NA; V gene: TRBV7-2; CDR3 DNA: TGTGCCAGCAGCAAACAGAGGGAGACCCAGTACTTC; CDR3 protein: CASSKQRETQYF
clone size: few; J gene: TRBJ1-4; D gene: NA; V gene: TRBV4-3; CDR3 DNA: TGCGCCAGCAGCCAAGCCGACTCAGATAATGAAAAACTGTTTTTT; CDR3 protein: CASSQADSDNEKLFF
clone size: NA; J gene: TRBJ2-3; D gene: NA; V gene: TRBV7-2; CDR3 DNA: TGTGCCAGCAGCCTACCTACAGATACGCAGTATTTT; CDR3 protein: CASSLPTDTQYF
clone size: few; J gene: TRBJ2-5; D gene: TRBD2; V gene: TRBV5-1; CDR3 DNA: TGCGCCAGCAGCTTGGAAGCGCTAGCGGGGGAGACCCAGTACTTC; CDR3 protein: CASSLEALAGETQYF
clone size: NA; J gene: TRBJ2-1; D gene: TRBD1; V gene: TRBV19; CDR3 DNA: TGTGCCAGTAAGGTTGCCCCCGACAGGGGCTACAATGAGCAGTTCTTC; CDR3 protein: CASKVAPDRGYNEQFF
clone size: NA; J gene: TRBJ2-1; D gene: TRBD1; V gene: TRBV5-1; CDR3 DNA: TGCGCCAGCAGCTTGGGCGGGACAGGGCACAATGAGCAGTTCTTC; CDR3 protein: CASSLGGTGHNEQFF
clone size: NA; J gene: TRBJ2-1; D gene: TRBD2; V gene: TRBV9; CDR3 DNA: TGTGCCAGCAGCGAACCTAACGGACTAGCGGGGTCTAATGAGCAGTTCTTC; CDR3 protein: CASSEPNGLAGSNEQFF
clone size: NA; J gene: TRBJ2-6; D gene: NA; V gene: TRBV30; CDR3 DNA: TGTGCCTGGAGCGTCCCACGGGTGTTCTCTGGGGCCAACGTCCTGACTTTC; CDR3 protein: CAWSVPRVFSGANVLTF
clone size: NA; J gene: TRBJ2-1; D gene: TRBD1; V gene: TRBV19; CDR3 DNA: TGTGCCAGTAGTATGCGGACAGGGTTATACAATGAGCAGTTCTTC; CDR3 protein: CASSMRTGLYNEQFF
clone size: few; J gene: TRBJ2-1; D gene: NA; V gene: TRBV11-3; CDR3 DNA: TGTGCCAGCAGTTACCGCGGGACACTGCCCTACAATGAGCAGTTCTTC; CDR3 protein: CASSYRGTLPYNEQFF
clone size: few; J gene: TRBJ2-7; D gene: TRBD1; V gene: TRBV27; CDR3 DNA: TGTGCCAGCAGACCTCGGACAGGGATCTCCTACGAGCAGTACTTC; CDR3 protein: CASRPRTGISYEQYF
clone size: NA; J gene: TRBJ2-5; D gene: NA; V gene: TRBV11-2; CDR3 DNA: TGTGCCAGCAGCTTCCGGGGACAAGAGACCCAGTACTTC; CDR3 protein: CASSFRGQETQYF
clone size: few; J gene: TRBJ1-1; D gene: NA; V gene: TRBV13; CDR3 DNA: TGTGCCAGCAGCTTAGGCGGCGGGGTAAATACTGAAGCTTTCTTT; CDR3 protein: CASSLGGGVNTEAFF
clone size: few; J gene: TRBJ2-3; D gene: TRBD2; V gene: TRBV9; CDR3 DNA: TGTGCCAGCAGCGGACTAGCGGGGGGCACAGATACGCAGTATTTT; CDR3 protein: CASSGLAGGTDTQYF
clone size: NA; J gene: TRBJ1-1; D gene: NA; V gene: TRBV5-1; CDR3 DNA: TGCGCCAGCAGCTTGGATCACTCGAACACTGAAGCTTTCTTT; CDR3 protein: CASSLDHSNTEAFF
clone size: NA; J gene: TRBJ1-5; D gene: NA; V gene: TRBV6-6; CDR3 DNA: TGTGCCAGCAGTTACTCGAAAGGGTACGATCAGCCCCAGCATTTT; CDR3 protein: CASSYSKGYDQPQHF
clone size: NA; J gene: TRBJ2-7; D gene: NA; V gene: TRBV7-2; CDR3 DNA: TGTGCCAGCAGCGAACAGCTGGTGGGTGGCGAGCAGTACTTC; CDR3 protein: CASSEQLVGGEQYF
clone size: NA; J gene: TRBJ2-1; D gene: NA; V gene: TRBV9; CDR3 DNA: TGTGCCAGCAGCGCGGGGGACTCCGGTGAGCAGTTCTTC; CDR3 protein: CASSAGDSGEQFF
clone size: NA; J gene: TRBJ2-5; D gene: NA; V gene: TRBV5-1; CDR3 DNA: TGCGCCAGCAGCACGGGACGAACGGGAGAGACCCAGTACTTC; CDR3 protein: CASSTGRTGETQYF
clone size: NA; J gene: TRBJ2-2; D gene: NA; V gene: TRBV14; CDR3 DNA: TGTGCCAGCAGGGGATACGGCGAGTACACCGGGGAGCTGTTTTTT; CDR3 protein: CASRGYGEYTGELFF
clone size: NA; J gene: TRBJ1-2; D gene: TRBD1; V gene: TRBV29-1; CDR3 DNA: TGCAGCGTAGCAGACAGGGCCAAGACTAACTATGGCTACACCTTC; CDR3 protein: CSVADRAKTNYGYTF
clone size: NA; J gene: TRBJ2-2; D gene: TRBD1; V gene: TRBV29-1; CDR3 DNA: TGCAGCGTTGAAGGTGTAACAGGGGTTAACGGGGAGCTGTTTTTT; CDR3 protein: CSVEGVTGVNGELFF
clone size: NA; J gene: TRBJ2-1; D gene: TRBD2; V gene: TRBV13; CDR3 DNA: TGTGCCAGCAGCTTACCAAGCGGGGGGTACAATGAGCAGTTCTTC; CDR3 protein: CASSLPSGGYNEQFF
clone size: few; J gene: TRBJ2-2; D gene: TRBD1; V gene: TRBV5-4; CDR3 DNA: TGTGCCAGCAGCGGGACAGGGAAAATGACCGGGGAGCTGTTTTTT; CDR3 protein: CASSGTGKMTGELFF
clone size: NA; J gene: TRBJ1-3; D gene: NA; V gene: TRBV30; CDR3 DNA: TGTGCCTGGTCCCGCGGCTCTGGAAACACCATATATTTT; CDR3 protein: CAWSRGSGNTIYF
clone size: few; J gene: TRBJ2-1; D gene: NA; V gene: TRBV9; CDR3 DNA: TGTGCCAGCAGCGTAGAAAATCGGCGGATCAATGAGCAGTTCTTC; CDR3 protein: CASSVENRRINEQFF
clone size: few; J gene: TRBJ2-1; D gene: TRBD2; V gene: TRBV30; CDR3 DNA: TGTGCCTGCCCCTATGCGGGAGGAGAGGGCAATGAGCAGTTCTTC; CDR3 protein: CACPYAGGEGNEQFF
clone size: few; J gene: TRBJ2-3; D gene: NA; V gene: TRBV4-3; CDR3 DNA: TGCGCCAGCAGCCAAGATTGGGGAGATACGCAGTATTTT; CDR3 protein: CASSQDWGDTQYF
clone size: few; J gene: TRBJ2-5; D gene: NA; V gene: TRBV12-5; CDR3 DNA: TGTGCTAGTGGTTTGGCCACCCCAGGGGCTGGGACCCAGTACTTC; CDR3 protein: CASGLATPGAGTQYF
clone size: NA; J gene: TRBJ2-1; D gene: NA; V gene: TRBV5-1; CDR3 DNA: TGCGCCAGCAGCTTACAGGGCGATGAGCAGTTCTTC; CDR3 protein: CASSLQGDEQFF
clone size: few; J gene: TRBJ2-7; D gene: TRBD1; V gene: TRBV7-2; CDR3 DNA: TGTGCCAGCAGCTTAACAGCCTTTGGGTTAGGGGGCAAGTACGAGCAGTACTTC; CDR3 protein: CASSLTAFGLGGKYEQYF
clone size: NA; J gene: TRBJ2-3; D gene: NA; V gene: TRBV30; CDR3 DNA: TGTGCCTGGAGTGTAAGCTACGGGGGAGGAGATACGCAGTATTTT; CDR3 protein: CAWSVSYGGGDTQYF
clone size: NA; J gene: TRBJ1-1; D gene: NA; V gene: TRBV30; CDR3 DNA: TGTGCCTGGACAGCAGGGGCCCAGAACACTGAAGCTTTCTTT; CDR3 protein: CAWTAGAQNTEAFF
clone size: few; J gene: TRBJ2-1; D gene: TRBD2; V gene: TRBV10-3; CDR3 DNA: TGTGCCATCAGCCCCCTAGCGGGGGGATACGGTGAGCAGTTCTTC; CDR3 protein: CAISPLAGGYGEQFF